The 25 T cell receptor beta chains below all came from one sample that was sequenced in a study of tissue T cells after allogeneic stem cell transplantation (dated by TCRdb to between 2021 and 2022). The sample's time point, from its label and the paper: mouse harvest day 7 after allogeneic transplant. Mouse grafts combined 10^7 T-cell-depleted bone marrow cells with 10^6 splenic CD5+ T cells, given via tail vein injection. Library preparation employed the immunoSEQ multiplex PCR assay. TCRdb obtained this table from immuneACCESS and retained in-frame rearrangements with V and J assigned. These tables miss some clones; where compared with another copy, unresolved V genes account for less than half of the shortfall, and the remainder is unexplained. This sample holds about 2,000 clones; about half were observed only once. In total, the top ten clones hold 24% of the sample. Material for sequencing was spleen. The receptor source for this set is a female BALB/c mouse given C57BL/6 T cells with graft-versus-host disease after an allogeneic hematopoietic cell transplant.

With regard to this clone: Each gene name is a mouse one. The read terminates 1 residue before the CDR3 end, so the remaining end is supplied by the germline J gene. The gene calls are TRBV3 and TRBJ2-5; D possibly corresponds to TRBD1 (5 bases). The CDR3 is 14 residues long. V was pared by 5 bases and J by 0 bases, with 9 bases between. Germline lookup yields CDR1 SNHLY and CDR2 FYNGKV (reference sequence). The sequenced CDR3 bases are TGTGCCAGCAGCCCAGGGCGTAACCAAGACACCCAGTAC. Amino acid sequence: CASSPGRNQDTQY. The CDR3 in full is CASSPGRNQDTQYF.

A remark on this clone: Genes and germline come from the mouse. The CDR3 end is not reached by the read, which stops 1 residue before it; the germline J gene fills it in. The chain carries TRBV31 and TRBJ1-4; TRBD1 matches 7 bases. The V and J ends lost 3 bases and 1 base, in that order; junction bases with no gene match: 2. This CDR3 contains 14 residues. In germline, CDR1 is GKSSPN, CDR2 SITVG. CDR3 loop: CAWSRDSSNERLFF. CDR3 bases read: TGTGCCTGGAGCCGGGACAGTTCCAACGAAAGATTATTT.

This clone was picked up a small number of times. Mouse names are used for the genes. The read ends 1 residue shy of where the CDR3 ends; the end is completed using the germline J gene. V gene TRBV23 combines with J gene TRBJ1-4; the table's D call, TRBD1, was not checked against the DNA. CDR1 and CDR2 from the germline V gene are KGHTA and FQNQQP. The CDR3 loop spans 15 amino acids. CDR3 DNA (partial): TGCTCCAGCAGTCGTGGGACAGGGGGAAACGAAAGATTATTT. This sequence encodes CSSSRGTGGNERLF. The full CDR3 protein reads CSSSRGTGGNERLFF.

In this sample, this clone turned up a few times. The listed genes are named as in mouse. The CDR3 extends 1 residue past the end of the read, so its final part is completed from the germline J gene. This rearrangement joins TRBV15 to TRBJ2-4; D is uncertain. V lost 3 bases and J lost 0, with 4 bases in between. The germline CDR1 and CDR2 sequences are SGHND and FRSKSL. This CDR3 region has 13 residues. The part of the CDR3 DNA that was read is TGTGCCAGCAGTTTCAGTAGTCAAAACACCTTGTAC. Amino acid sequence: CASSFSSQNTLY. The entire CDR3 is CASSFSSQNTLYF.

On this clone: Genes and germline come from the mouse. Sequencing ends 1 residue short of the CDR3 end; the germline J gene provides the rest. The gene calls are TRBV4 and TRBJ2-7; possibly TRBD2 for D (5 bases). V lost 5 bases, J lost 0 bases, and 14 bases lay in between. Germline assignment: CDR1 LGHDT and CDR2 YNNKQL (reference sequence). The CDR3 contains 15 residues. The covered CDR3 bases are TGTGCCAGCAGCCCCCTTCTGGGTAGCTCCTATGAACAGTAC. It translates to CASSPLLGSSYEQY. The entire CDR3 protein is CASSPLLGSSYEQYF.

This clone appeared a few times. The genes and germline here are from mouse. The observed sequence ends 1 residue before the CDR3 terminus, with the missing tail filled in from the germline J gene. The chain links TRBV23 to TRBJ2-7; TRBD2 is taken as the D call from the table, unchecked against the DNA. This CDR3 has 18 residues. CDR1 KGHTA and CDR2 FQNQQP come from the germline V gene. This chain's CDR3 is CSSSQAGTGGVSSYEQYF. Incomplete CDR3 DNA: TGCTCCAGCAGTCAAGCCGGGACTGGGGGGGTTAGCTCCTATGAACAGTAC. Drawing the rest from reference TRBV23 and TRBJ2-7, the complete variable domain is DAAVTQKPRYLIKMKGQEAEMKCIPEKGHTAVFWYQQKQSKELKFLIYFQNQQPLDQIDMVKERFSAVCPSSSLCSLGIRTCEAEDSALYLCSSSQAGTGGVSSYEQYFGPGTRLTVL.

As concerns this clone: The listed genes are named as in mouse. The CDR3 end lies 1 residue beyond the end of the read and is filled in from the germline J gene. This chain joins TRBV3 and TRBJ2-3; no reliable D call. The V end was cut by 1 base, the J end by 2 bases, with 7 bases between. Germline CDR1 is SNHLY and CDR2 is FYNGKV (reference sequence). The CDR3 loop spans 14 amino acids. The CDR3 loop is CASSLGGFAETLYF. The sequenced part of the CDR3 DNA is TGTGCCAGCAGCTTAGGTGGGTTTGCAGAAACGCTGTAT.

About this clone itself: The gene names given are mouse names. The missing CDR3 end, 1 residue past where the read stops, is filled in from the germline J gene. The rearrangement links TRBV26 to TRBJ2-4; 8 bases fit TRBD2. The CDR3 is 17 residues long. V shed 0 bases and J 0 bases; nucleotides not matched to a gene: 5. Looked up from germline, CDR1 is KGHPV and CDR2 is FQNQEV (reference sequence). Incomplete CDR3 DNA: TGTGCCAGCAGTCTGTCGATCTGGGGGGCTAGTCAAAACACCTTGTAC. This codes for CASSLSIWGASQNTLY. The entire CDR3 reads CASSLSIWGASQNTLYF. The full variable domain, its missing parts supplied by reference TRBV26 and TRBJ2-4, is NSKVIQTPRYLVKGQGQKAKMRCIPEKGHPVVFWYQQNKNNEFKFLINFQNQEVLQQIDMTEKRFSAECPSNSPCSLEIQSSEAGDSALYLCASSLSIWGASQNTLYFGAGTRLSVL.

This clone was seen a handful of times. Mouse gene names and germline throughout. The read falls 1 residue short of the CDR3 end, and the missing part is taken from the germline J gene. The chain recombines TRBV12-2 with TRBJ1-2; the D gene is possibly TRBD1 (6 bases). Looked up from germline, CDR1 is SGHLS and CDR2 is HYDKME. This CDR3 is built from 13 residues. V was cut by 1 base and J by 4 bases, with 9 bases left in between. Partial CDR3 DNA: TGTGCCAGCTCTCTGGGGGGCGGCTCCGACTACACC. Its translation: CASSLGGGSDYT. The whole CDR3 protein reads CASSLGGGSDYTF.

This clone was counted once. Gene names are mouse gene names. The covered CDR3 bases are TGTGCCAGCAGTAGGGGTGATAATTCGCCCCTCTAC. Translation gives CASSRGDNSPLY. The complete CDR3 sequence is CASSRGDNSPLYF. J is TRBJ1-6 and V is TRBV14; D is perhaps TRBD1 (5 bases). The sequenced fragment ends 1 residue before the CDR3 boundary, so the rest is inferred from the germline J gene. TRBJ1-6 is placed among ORFs of uncertain function. The CDR3 is 13 amino acids. Between the trimmed V and J ends, which lost 4 bases and 5 bases, there was a span of 7 bases. CDR1 SGHDT and CDR2 FRDEAV come from the germline V gene.

Comments on this clone: Gene names refer to mouse genes. The read gets to within 1 residue of the CDR3 end, and the germline J gene fills in the rest. The V and J genes are TRBV3 and TRBJ2-7, with TRBD2 matching 11 bases. The CDR3 runs to 13 residues. The V gene end was trimmed by 5 bases and the J gene end by 5 bases; junction bases not matched to a gene: 2. In germline, CDR1 is SNHLY, CDR2 FYNGKV (reference sequence). The CDR3 is CASSPDWGDEQYF. The sequenced CDR3 bases are TGTGCCAGCAGCCCGGACTGGGGGGATGAACAGTAC.

Remarks on this clone: Germline and genes here are mouse. The read gets to within 1 residue of the CDR3 end, and the germline J gene fills in the rest. The genes are TRBV3 and TRBJ2-4; D gene uncertain. This CDR3 has 14 amino acids. V lost 1 base, J lost 0 bases, and 5 bases lay in between. Looked up from germline, CDR1 is SNHLY and CDR2 is FYNGKV (reference sequence). The sequenced CDR3 bases are TGTGCCAGCAGCTTAGTAGGGAGTCAAAACACCTTGTAC. Protein product: CASSLVGSQNTLY. The whole CDR3 protein is CASSLVGSQNTLYF. The entire variable domain, with the rest obtained from reference TRBV3 and TRBJ2-4, is as follows: GPKVLQIPSHQIIDMGQMVTLNCDPVSNHLYFYWYKQILGQQMEFLVNFYNGKVMEKSKLFKDQFSVERPDGSYFTLKIQPTALEDSAVYFCASSLVGSQNTLYFGAGTRLSVL.

Concerning this clone itself: Gene names and germline refer to mouse. The read comes to an end 1 residue before the CDR3 does, leaving the germline J gene to fill in the end. This chain connects TRBV3 to TRBJ2-7, with 10 bases that match TRBD2. CDR1 and CDR2 (germline): SNHLY, FYNGKV (reference sequence). The trim removed 1 base at V and 4 bases at J, leaving 1 base unmatched. The CDR3 runs to 14 residues. The part of the CDR3 DNA that was read is TGTGCCAGCAGCTTAGGGGACTGGGGATATGAACAGTAC. Encoded protein: CASSLGDWGYEQY. The full CDR3 protein reads CASSLGDWGYEQYF.

As regards this clone: Gene labels here are mouse ones. The covered CDR3 bases are TGTGCTAGCAGTTTAGGGCAGGGCTCCTATGAACAGTAC. Amino acids: CASSLGQGSYEQY. Given in full, the CDR3 is CASSLGQGSYEQYF. The chain is built from TRBV29 and TRBJ2-7; TRBD1 is a possible D gene (5 bases). The CDR3 end falls 1 residue outside the read, so it is completed with the germline J gene. Germline assignment: CDR1 MSHET and CDR2 SYDVDS. CDR3 length equals 14 residues. Between the trimmed V and J ends, which lost 2 bases and 0 bases, there was a span of 8 bases.

Remarks on this clone: Mouse gene names and germline throughout. Read sequence stops 1 residue before the CDR3 end, and the germline J gene provides the missing end. The chain employs TRBV31 and TRBJ2-7; a weak D match, TRBD2 (7 bases). The germline gives CDR1 GKSSPN, CDR2 SITVG. V gave up 0 bases and J gave up 0 bases, with 12 bases separating them. The CDR3 loop spans 15 amino acids. CDR3 loop: CAWSLGGRSSYEQYF. The sequenced CDR3 bases are TGTGCCTGGAGTCTGGGGGGCAGGAGCTCCTATGAACAGTAC.

Regarding this clone: Germline and genes: mouse. The CDR3 loop is CASSRPGTGGDTQYF. The CDR3 DNA, read in part, is TGTGCTAGCAGTAGGCCCGGGACTGGGGGAGACACCCAGTAC. The chain recombines TRBV17 with TRBJ2-5; 11 nucleotides align to TRBD2. The read ends 1 residue shy of where the CDR3 ends; the end is completed using the germline J gene. The CDR3 covers 15 residues. Germline V CDR1 and CDR2: MNHDT, YYDKIL. Losses at the gene ends were 3 bases for V and 5 bases for J; bases not matched to a gene: 4. The full variable domain, its missing parts supplied by reference TRBV17 and TRBJ2-5, is DTTVKQNPRYKLARVGKPVNLICSQTMNHDTMYWYQKKPNQAPKLLLFYYDKILNREADTFEKFQSSRPNNSFCSLYIGSAGLEYSAMYLCASSRPGTGGDTQYFGPGTRLLVL.

As regards this clone: Germline and genes: mouse. The read terminates 1 residue ahead of where the CDR3 ends, so the germline J gene completes it. The J gene is TRBJ2-4, the V gene TRBV26, with D hard to call. The CDR3 runs 14 residues. The V gene lost 2 bases and the J gene lost 9 bases, with 15 bases spanning the gap. Germline V lookup: CDR1 KGHPV, CDR2 FQNQEV (reference sequence). CDR3 DNA (partial): TGTGCCAGCAGTCTGGCGACACAAAGCCCAACCTTGTAC. Protein product: CASSLATQSPTLY. The complete CDR3 sequence is CASSLATQSPTLYF.

About this clone itself: Genes here carry mouse names. The read comes to an end 1 residue before the CDR3 does, leaving the germline J gene to fill in the end. The chain carries TRBV20 and TRBJ2-1; TRBD1 matches 7 bases. The CDR3 has 13 residues. Unmatched junction bases numbered 5, after V lost 2 bases and J lost 7 bases. Germline CDR1 reads GFQATS; CDR2 reads STVNSAI. CDR3 sequence: CGARPQGWAEQFF. The CDR3 DNA, read in part, is TGTGGTGCTAGGCCACAGGGGTGGGCTGAGCAGTTC.

Details on this clone: The junction does not match germline at one end; this may be a read error. The listed genes are named as in mouse. The sequenced fragment ends 1 residue before the CDR3 boundary, so the rest is inferred from the germline J gene. The V call is TRBV15, the J call TRBJ1-4; weak D call: TRBD1 (6 bases). There are 15 residues in the CDR3. Germline V gene sequence: CDR1 SGHND, CDR2 FRSKSL. The CDR3 bases that were read are TGTGTCAGCAGTTACGGACAGATTTCCAACGAAAGATTATTT. This encodes CVSSYGQISNERLF. The complete CDR3 protein is CVSSYGQISNERLFF.

As regards this clone: Germline and genes: mouse. The CDR3 reads CASSLALRVGTLYF. Partial CDR3 DNA: TGTGCCAGCAGCTTAGCGCTCAGGGTCGGCACCTTGTAC. The rearrangement joins TRBV3 to TRBJ2-4; the D gene is possibly TRBD1 (5 bases). The read ends 1 residue before the CDR3 terminus; that terminus is restored from the germline J gene. Deletions cut 0 bases from V and 8 bases from J, with 12 bases between. CDR1 and CDR2 (germline): SNHLY, FYNGKV (reference sequence). The CDR3 has 14 amino acids. Based on the CDR3 plus reference TRBV3 and TRBJ2-4, the full variable domain is GPKVLQIPSHQIIDMGQMVTLNCDPVSNHLYFYWYKQILGQQMEFLVNFYNGKVMEKSKLFKDQFSVERPDGSYFTLKIQPTALEDSAVYFCASSLALRVGTLYFGAGTRLSVL.

This clone is classed as large (0.1 to 1%). Genes and germline come from the mouse. Partial CDR3 DNA: TGTGCCAGCAGCCAAGAGTGGGGGCTCAACCAGGCTCCGCTT. The encoded protein is CASSQEWGLNQAPL. The full CDR3 is CASSQEWGLNQAPLF. The chain combines TRBV2 with TRBJ1-5, with D perhaps matching TRBD1 (6 bases). From the germline J gene comes the end of the CDR3, since the read stops 1 residue before it. CDR1 is LGHNA, CDR2 YSYQKL, per germline. Trimming removed 0 bases at V and 3 bases at J, with 9 bases between. The CDR3 contains 15 residues.

Comments on this clone: Germline and genes: mouse. CDR3 DNA, as far as it was read: TGTGCCAGCAGTTTTTCGACGGACAGGGGGCGCGGTAACTATGCTGAGCAGTTC. Translated: CASSFSTDRGRGNYAEQF. The full CDR3 protein reads CASSFSTDRGRGNYAEQFF. This chain joins TRBV14 and TRBJ2-1; TRBD1 agrees at 11 bases. The DNA ends 1 residue before the CDR3 does, and the rest of the CDR3 is filled in from the germline J gene. The CDR3 runs 19 residues. The junction had 10 bases not matched to a gene; V was cut back by 2 bases and J by 0 bases. Germline V CDR1 and CDR2: SGHDT, FRDEAV.

Only one count was recorded for this clone. Mouse germline and gene names are used. CDR3 sequence reads: CASSLERAEVFF. The sequenced CDR3 bases are TGTGCAAGCAGCTTAGAGAGGGCAGAAGTCTTC. The J gene is TRBJ1-1, the V gene TRBV16; no firm D call. The sequenced fragment ends 1 residue before the CDR3 boundary, so the rest is inferred from the germline J gene. With 0 bases removed from V and 6 bases from J, the gap between germline ends came to 5 bases. Germline CDR1 and CDR2: SGHSA and FRNQAP. The CDR3 runs 12 residues.

This clone was picked up a small number of times. The genes are named according to mouse. The DNA ends 1 residue before the CDR3 does, and the rest of the CDR3 is filled in from the germline J gene. V is TRBV4 and J is TRBJ1-3; 9 bases match TRBD1. Germline V gene sequence: CDR1 LGHDT, CDR2 YNNKQL (reference sequence). The CDR3 has 14 residues. Trimming took 5 bases from V and 2 from J; bases not matched to a gene: 1. Incomplete CDR3 DNA: TGTGCCAGCAGCGACAGGGGGGCTGGAAATACGCTCTAT. Amino acid sequence: CASSDRGAGNTLY. The full-length CDR3 reads as CASSDRGAGNTLYF.

With regard to this clone: Here the gene names and germline are mouse. The read finishes 1 residue shy of the CDR3 end, and the germline J gene is used to complete it. The chain carries TRBV3 and TRBJ2-1, with D possibly matching TRBD1 (6 bases). Trimming removed 1 base from V and 6 bases from J, with 7 bases in between. CDR1 is SNHLY, CDR2 FYNGKV, per germline (reference sequence). The CDR3 is 13 amino acids. This CDR3 reads CASSLDRVAEQFF. Incomplete CDR3 DNA: TGTGCCAGCAGCTTAGACAGGGTTGCTGAGCAGTTC.